Reported below is one T cell receptor beta chain. The antigen remains undetermined. The sample belongs to a study of tumor and adjacent non-tumor tissue in lung cancer. The overall study: Some 3.9 million productive TCRbeta reads were obtained per sample on average. Study-level findings and limits: Tumor TCR diversity, when higher, was linked to shorter survival. TCR diversity was significantly greater in tumor than normal lung tissue.

This sample's RNA came from whole unsorted tissue. The V gene's germline CDR1 is SQVTM and CDR2 ANQGSEA. The V end lost 6 bases, the J end lost 4 bases, and 12 bases lay between the germline ends. There are 13 residues in the CDR3. The library came from three nested PCR rounds adapted from ARM-PCR protocols. TCRdb analysed the multiplex PCR reads with MiXCR anew, one entry per CDR3 protein. The profile covers about 110,000 distinct CDR3 sequences, with approximately 84% appearing a single time and about 22% taken by the ten largest. The chain links TRBV29-1 to TRBJ2-2, with D possibly being TRBD2 (6 bases). Material for sequencing was lung tumor tissue. The TCR was taken from a man aged 65 to 79 with non-small cell lung cancer. CDR3 bases: TGCAGCGTGGGGGGTGTTAGCACCGGGGAGCTGTTTTTT. Residues: CSVGGVSTGELFF.